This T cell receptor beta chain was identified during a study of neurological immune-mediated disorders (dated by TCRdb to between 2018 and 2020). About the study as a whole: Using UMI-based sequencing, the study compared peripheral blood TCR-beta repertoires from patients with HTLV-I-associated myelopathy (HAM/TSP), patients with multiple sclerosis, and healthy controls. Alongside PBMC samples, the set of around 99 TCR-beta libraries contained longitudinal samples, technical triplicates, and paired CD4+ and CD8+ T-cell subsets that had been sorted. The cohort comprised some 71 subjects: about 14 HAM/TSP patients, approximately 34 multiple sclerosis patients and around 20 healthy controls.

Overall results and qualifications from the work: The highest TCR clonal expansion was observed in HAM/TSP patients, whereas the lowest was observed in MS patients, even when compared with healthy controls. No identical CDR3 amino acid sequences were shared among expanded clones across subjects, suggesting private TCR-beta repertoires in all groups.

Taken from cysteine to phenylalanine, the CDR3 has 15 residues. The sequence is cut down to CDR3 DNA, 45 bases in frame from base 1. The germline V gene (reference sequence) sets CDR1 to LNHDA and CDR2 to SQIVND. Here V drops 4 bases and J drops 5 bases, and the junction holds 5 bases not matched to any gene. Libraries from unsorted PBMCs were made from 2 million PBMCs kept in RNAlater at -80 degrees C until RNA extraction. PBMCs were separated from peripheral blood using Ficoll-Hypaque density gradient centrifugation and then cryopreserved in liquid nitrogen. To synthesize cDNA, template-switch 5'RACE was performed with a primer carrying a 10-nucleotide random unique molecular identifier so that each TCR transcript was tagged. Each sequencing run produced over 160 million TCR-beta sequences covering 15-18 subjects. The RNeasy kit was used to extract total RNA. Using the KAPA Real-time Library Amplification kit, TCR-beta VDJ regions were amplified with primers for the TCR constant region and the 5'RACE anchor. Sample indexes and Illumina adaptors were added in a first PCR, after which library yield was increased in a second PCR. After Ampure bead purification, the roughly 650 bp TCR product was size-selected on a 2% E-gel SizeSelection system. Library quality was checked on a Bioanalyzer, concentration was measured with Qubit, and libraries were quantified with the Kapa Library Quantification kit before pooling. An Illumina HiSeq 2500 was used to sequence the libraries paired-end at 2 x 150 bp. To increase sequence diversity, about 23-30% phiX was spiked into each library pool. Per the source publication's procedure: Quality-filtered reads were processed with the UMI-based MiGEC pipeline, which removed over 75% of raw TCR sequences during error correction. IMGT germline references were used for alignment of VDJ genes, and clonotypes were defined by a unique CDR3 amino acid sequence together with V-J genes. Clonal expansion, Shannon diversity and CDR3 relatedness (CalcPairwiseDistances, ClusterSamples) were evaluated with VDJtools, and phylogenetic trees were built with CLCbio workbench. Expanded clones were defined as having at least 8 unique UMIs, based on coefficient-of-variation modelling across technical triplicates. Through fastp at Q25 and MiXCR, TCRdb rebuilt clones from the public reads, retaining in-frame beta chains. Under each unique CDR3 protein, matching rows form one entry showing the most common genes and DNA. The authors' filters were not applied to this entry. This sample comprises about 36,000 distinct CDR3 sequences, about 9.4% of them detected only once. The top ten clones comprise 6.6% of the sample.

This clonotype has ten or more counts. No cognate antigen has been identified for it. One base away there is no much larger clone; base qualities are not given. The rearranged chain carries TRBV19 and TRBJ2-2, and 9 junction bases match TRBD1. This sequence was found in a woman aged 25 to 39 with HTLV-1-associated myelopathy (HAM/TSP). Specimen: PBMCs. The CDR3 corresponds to CASSKRTGETGELFF. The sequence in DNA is TGTGCCAGTAGTAAACGGACAGGGGAAACCGGGGAGCTGTTTTTT.